Below, 32 T cell receptor beta chains from the same sample are listed, as sequenced in a study of T cells expressing NK-cell markers. TCRdb re-called the 5' RACE reads and gives one entry per CDR3 protein, without DNA. The sample includes some 410,000 distinct CDR3 sequences. The sample comprised blood T cells: a sorted CD56 or NKG2C T cell subset, CD4+ or CD8+ T cells, or bulk PBMC T cells (not recorded which). These receptors were obtained from a woman between 18 and 70 years old in good health.

The V and J genes are TRBV14 and TRBJ2-1; TCRdb outputs TRBD1, but without DNA this stays unchecked. Germline V gene data show CDR1 as SGHDN and CDR2 as FVKESK. The CDR3 loop spans 12 amino acids. The CDR3 region is CASSQGAWEQFF.

The gene calls are TRBV4-2 and TRBJ2-1. Looked up from germline, CDR1 is LGHNA and CDR2 is YNFKEQ. This CDR3 spans 15 amino acids. CDR3 in amino acids: CASRQELGVLNEQFF.

CDR3 loop: CASSHRPPGNTEAFF. The chain uses TRBV5-8 and TRBJ1-1; there is no DNA to check the TCRdb D call of TRBD1. In germline, CDR1 is SGHTS, CDR2 YDEGEE. This CDR3 has 15 residues.

V usage is TRBV5-4 and J usage is TRBJ2-5. Looked up from germline, CDR1 is SGHNT and CDR2 is YYREEE (reference sequence). CDR3 length: 14 amino acids. CDR3 region: CASSLGNREETQYF.

The chain has TRBV20-1 and TRBJ2-7; lacking DNA, the TRBD2 call made by TCRdb goes unchecked. CDR3 length equals 13 residues. The germline gives CDR1 DFQATT, CDR2 SNEGSKA (reference sequence). The CDR3 is CSAMRGDPGEQYF.

The V gene is TRBV11-2, the J gene TRBJ2-7; with no DNA, the TCRdb D assignment of TRBD1 cannot be verified. The germline V gene has CDR1 SGHAT and CDR2 FQNNGV. The CDR3 length is 14 residues. The CDR3 sequence: CASSPGWTNYEQYF.

The CDR3: CASRRTGSNEQFF. The rearrangement links TRBV27 to TRBJ2-1; TCRdb names TRBD1, which stays unverified in the absence of DNA. The CDR3 extends over 13 amino acids. From germline, CDR1 is MNHEY and CDR2 SMNVEV (reference sequence).

V gene TRBV20-1 combines with J gene TRBJ2-1. Germline loops: CDR1 DFQATT, CDR2 SNEGSKA (reference sequence). The CDR3 spans 13 residues. The CDR3: CSADAGSYNEQFF.

V and J are TRBV9 and TRBJ2-7. CDR3 length equals 12 residues. From germline, CDR1 is SGDLS and CDR2 YYNGEE. CDR3 amino acids: CASSADTYEQYF.

This chain connects TRBV20-1 to TRBJ1-2; TCRdb's assignment of TRBD1 cannot be checked, as there is no DNA. The length of the CDR3 is 13 residues. Germline assignment: CDR1 DFQATT and CDR2 SNEGSKA (reference sequence). CDR3 loop: CSASARQDYGYTF.

This chain joins TRBV29-1 and TRBJ1-2. CDR1 is SQVTM and CDR2 is ANQGSEA in the germline V gene. The CDR3 is made up of 12 amino acids. CDR3 region: CSVTTAVSGYTF.

The J gene is TRBJ1-6, the V gene TRBV9. CDR1 SGDLS and CDR2 YYNGEE come from the germline V gene. This CDR3 is 14 amino acids long. This CDR3 is CASSEGQGGSPLHF. The entire variable domain, with the rest obtained from reference TRBV9 and TRBJ1-6, is as follows: DSGVTQTPKHLITATGQRVTLRCSPRSGDLSVYWYQQSLDQGLQFLIQYYNGEERAKGNILERFSAQQFPDLHSELNLSSLELGDSALYFCASSEGQGGSPLHFGNGTRLTVT.

V and J are TRBV18 and TRBJ2-5. Germline assignment: CDR1 KGHSH and CDR2 LQKENI. The CDR3 is 13 residues long. The CDR3 loop is CASSPAWQETQYF.

The chain employs TRBV7-9 and TRBJ1-1. The germline CDR1 and CDR2 sequences are SEHNR and FQNEAQ (reference sequence). CDR3 length equals 14 residues. CDR3 residues: CASSLDRRYTEAFF. Looking up the rest from reference TRBV7-9 and TRBJ1-1 gives the full variable domain: DTGVSQNPRHKITKRGQNVTFRCDPISEHNRLYWYRQTLGQGPEFLTYFQNEAQLEKSRLLSDRFSAERPKGSFSTLEIQRTEQGDSAMYLCASSLDRRYTEAFFGQGTRLTVV.

The V call is TRBV12-3 or TRBV12-4, the J call TRBJ1-1. The CDR3 covers 11 residues. Here the CDR3 reads CASSQTTEAFF.

The chain recombines TRBV4-3 with TRBJ2-3; the TCRdb call, TRBD1, lacks DNA for checking. CDR3 size: 15 residues. Germline assignment: CDR1 LGHNA and CDR2 YSLEER. CDR3 sequence: CASSRGGTDTDTQYF.

The chain carries TRBV9 and TRBJ2-2; absent DNA, TCRdb's TRBD1 call cannot be checked. Germline loops: CDR1 SGDLS, CDR2 YYNGEE. The CDR3 length is 16 residues. The chain's CDR3 is CASSLAGGRNTGELFF.

The chain has TRBV7-2 and TRBJ1-2; the TCRdb D gene call, TRBD1, has no DNA to confirm it. The CDR3 is made up of 12 amino acids. Germline lookup yields CDR1 SGHTA and CDR2 FQGNSA. This CDR3 reads CASSPRRDGYTF.

The V gene is TRBV6-5, the J gene TRBJ2-1; with no DNA, the TCRdb D assignment of TRBD2 cannot be verified. The V gene's germline CDR1 is MNHEY and CDR2 SVGAGI. The CDR3 consists of 15 residues. CDR3 protein: CASSYTSDPYNEQFF.

This chain uses TRBV5-5 with TRBJ2-7; as DNA is missing, the TRBD1 call by TCRdb cannot be tested. The CDR3 has 13 amino acids. Germline CDR1 SGHKS, CDR2 YYEKEE (reference sequence). The CDR3: CASSDTGSYEQYF.

The rearrangement joins TRBV27 to TRBJ2-7; TCRdb's D call of TRBD2 is untestable without DNA. This CDR3 comprises 15 residues. Germline CDR1 is MNHEY and CDR2 is SMNVEV (reference sequence). The CDR3: CASSLYPPRNYEQYF.

CDR3: CAISDRGPGTFNEQFF. The rearrangement uses TRBV10-3 and TRBJ2-1; TCRdb lists TRBD2, though no DNA is available to test this call. This CDR3 is built from 16 residues. Germline CDR1 is ENHRY and CDR2 is SYGVKD.

The chain carries TRBV2 and TRBJ2-4; lacking DNA, the TRBD1 call made by TCRdb goes unchecked. CDR3 length: 14 amino acids. Germline-derived CDR1 and CDR2 are SNHLY and FYNNEI. The CDR3 region is CASRGQVAKNIQYF.

The chain couples TRBV6-2 or TRBV6-3 to TRBJ1-5. CDR3 length equals 14 residues. The germline CDR1 and CDR2 sequences are MNHEY and SVGEGT. The CDR3: CASSYMNSNQPQHF.

The chain employs TRBV29-1 and TRBJ2-1; TCRdb's assignment of TRBD1 cannot be checked, as there is no DNA. Looked up from germline, CDR1 is SQVTM and CDR2 is ANQGSEA. The CDR3 has 14 amino acids. This chain's CDR3 is CSVVPRGRSDEQFF.

The rearrangement links TRBV7-3 to TRBJ1-4. Germline CDR1 SGHTA, CDR2 FQGTGA. CDR3 size: 13 residues. The CDR3 loop is CASSFDGNEKLFF.

The V and J genes are TRBV5-1 and TRBJ2-7; TCRdb reports TRBD2, a call that lacks DNA to check it against. The CDR3 totals 15 residues. Germline CDR1 reads SGHRS; CDR2 reads YFSETQ. This CDR3 reads CASSFQAGRPHEQYF.

The V call is TRBV20-1, the J call TRBJ2-3; lacking DNA, the TRBD2 call made by TCRdb goes unchecked. The CDR3 is made up of 16 amino acids. Germline CDR1 reads DFQATT; CDR2 reads SNEGSKA (reference sequence). The CDR3: CSAGTSGRTSTDTQYF.

This sequence joins TRBV5-1 and TRBJ2-1; TCRdb outputs TRBD1, but without DNA this stays unchecked. CDR1 and CDR2 (germline): SGHRS, YFSETQ. This CDR3 is 15 amino acids long. CDR3 amino acids: CASRDRGQSYNEQFF.

V gene TRBV6-2 or TRBV6-3 combines with J gene TRBJ2-1; the D call from TCRdb, TRBD2, cannot be confirmed without DNA. Germline CDR1 reads MNHEY; CDR2 reads SVGEGT. CDR3 length equals 18 residues. Here the CDR3 reads CASRGLLIGTSGHNEQFF.

The rearrangement joins TRBV10-3 to TRBJ2-1; checking the TCRdb D call of TRBD2 is not possible without DNA. The germline V gene has CDR1 ENHRY and CDR2 SYGVKD. The CDR3 totals 16 residues. The CDR3 spells CAIRGGSSGIYNEQFF.

This chain uses TRBV7-2 with TRBJ2-1; TCRdb names TRBD1, which stays unverified in the absence of DNA. The CDR3 extends over 14 amino acids. CDR1 is SGHTA, CDR2 FQGNSA, per germline. The CDR3 protein is CASSPGTGNVGQFF.